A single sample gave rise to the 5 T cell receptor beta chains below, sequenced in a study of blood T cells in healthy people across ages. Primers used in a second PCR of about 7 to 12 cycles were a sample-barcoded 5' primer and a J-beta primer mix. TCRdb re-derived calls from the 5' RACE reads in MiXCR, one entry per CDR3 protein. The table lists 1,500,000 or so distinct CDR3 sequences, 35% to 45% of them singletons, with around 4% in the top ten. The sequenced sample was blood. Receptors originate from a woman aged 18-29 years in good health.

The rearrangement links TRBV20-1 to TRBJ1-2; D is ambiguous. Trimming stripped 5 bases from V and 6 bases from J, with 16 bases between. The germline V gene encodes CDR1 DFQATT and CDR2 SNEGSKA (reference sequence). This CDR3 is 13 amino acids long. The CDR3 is CSAPDSRADGYTF. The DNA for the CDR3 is TGCAGTGCTCCCGACTCGAGAGCAGATGGCTACACCTTC.

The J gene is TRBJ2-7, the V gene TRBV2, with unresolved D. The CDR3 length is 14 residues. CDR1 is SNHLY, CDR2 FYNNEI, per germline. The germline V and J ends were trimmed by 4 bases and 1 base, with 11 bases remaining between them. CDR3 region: CASSAMPRSYEQYF. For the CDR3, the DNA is TGTGCCAGCAGTGCTATGCCCAGATCCTACGAGCAGTACTTC.

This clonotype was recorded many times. CDR3 DNA: TGTGCCATCCGTTCCGGGACGGGGACGTACGAGCAGTACTTC. Translation gives CAIRSGTGTYEQYF. The chain couples TRBV10-3 to TRBJ2-7; D is perhaps TRBD1 or TRBD2 (5 bases each). The CDR3 totals 14 residues. Germline values: CDR1 ENHRY, CDR2 SYGVKD. Trimming took off 8 bases at V and 4 bases at J, with 18 bases between the two ends.

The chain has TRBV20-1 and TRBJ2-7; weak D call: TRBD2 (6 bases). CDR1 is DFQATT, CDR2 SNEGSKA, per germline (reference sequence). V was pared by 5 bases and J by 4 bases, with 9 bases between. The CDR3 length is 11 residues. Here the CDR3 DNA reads TGCAGTGCTCTTGGGACTTACGAGCAGTACTTC. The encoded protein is CSALGTYEQYF.

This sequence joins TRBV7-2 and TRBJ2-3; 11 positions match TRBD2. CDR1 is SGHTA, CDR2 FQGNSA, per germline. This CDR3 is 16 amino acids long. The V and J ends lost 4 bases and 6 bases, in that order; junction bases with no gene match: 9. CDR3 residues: CASSSLAGGEGDTQYF. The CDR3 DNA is TGTGCCAGCAGCTCTCTAGCGGGGGGTGAGGGGGATACGCAGTATTTT.